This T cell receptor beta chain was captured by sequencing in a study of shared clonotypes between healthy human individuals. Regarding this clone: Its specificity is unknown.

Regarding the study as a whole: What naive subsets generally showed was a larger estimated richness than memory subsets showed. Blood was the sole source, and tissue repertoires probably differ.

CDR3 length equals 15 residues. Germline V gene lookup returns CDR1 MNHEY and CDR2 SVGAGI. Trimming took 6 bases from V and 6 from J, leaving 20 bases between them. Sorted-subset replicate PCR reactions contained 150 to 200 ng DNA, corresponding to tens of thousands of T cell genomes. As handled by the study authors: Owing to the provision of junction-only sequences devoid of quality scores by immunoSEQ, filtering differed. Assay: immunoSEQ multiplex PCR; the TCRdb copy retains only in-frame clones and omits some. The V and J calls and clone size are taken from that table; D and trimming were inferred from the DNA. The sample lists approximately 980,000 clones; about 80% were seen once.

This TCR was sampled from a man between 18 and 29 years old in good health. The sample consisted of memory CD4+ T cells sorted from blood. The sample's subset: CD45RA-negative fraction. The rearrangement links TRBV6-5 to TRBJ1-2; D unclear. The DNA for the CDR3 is TGTGCCAGCAGCCCCCGTGTAGGTGGGCGGGATGGCTACACCTTC. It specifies CASSPRVGGRDGYTF.